Each of the 18 T cell receptor beta chains below was sequenced from the same sample in a study of cytomegalovirus exposure and HLA in healthy donors. PCR was performed using 60 Vbeta and 13 Jbeta primers. Sequenced by immunoSEQ multiplex PCR; TCRdb stores in-frame clones only, minus some. The sample holds 150,000 to 200,000 clones; over 60% are singletons and the top ten take about 1%. What was sequenced was PBMCs. The receptors were sampled from a woman aged 40 to 50 in good health and CMV-seronegative.

The chain recombines TRBV7-7 with TRBJ2-3; D is ambiguous. The CDR3 runs 13 residues. The germline CDR1 and CDR2 sequences are SSHAT and FNYEAQ (reference sequence). Trimming removed 2 bases from V and 3 bases from J, with 6 bases in between. The CDR3 DNA is TGTGCCAGCAGCTTATCTGTGACAGATACGCAGTATTTT. Translating it yields CASSLSVTDTQYF.

This clone was found a few times. Distinct nucleotide sequences in the sample also encode this CDR3. CDR3 protein: CASSIRNQPQHF. The CDR3 bases are TGTGCCAGTAGTATCAGGAATCAGCCCCAGCATTTT. The chain is built from TRBV19 and TRBJ1-5; D remains unclear. Looked up from germline, CDR1 is LNHDA and CDR2 is SQIVND (reference sequence). This CDR3 region has 12 residues. V lost 3 bases, J lost 4 bases, and 4 bases lay in between.

This sequence joins TRBV7-8 and TRBJ2-7, with 7 bases aligning to TRBD1. The CDR3 covers 16 residues. Germline V gene data show CDR1 as SGHVS and CDR2 as FQNEAQ. Losses at the gene ends were 1 base for V and 3 bases for J; bases not matched to a gene: 9. DNA for the CDR3: TGTGCCAGCAGCTTAGACAAGTGGGCAGGGGGCTACGAGCAGTACTTC. Its translation is CASSLDKWAGGYEQYF.

The chain uses TRBV27 and TRBJ2-2, with 9 bases matching TRBD2. Trimming removed 6 bases from V and 4 bases from J; junction bases left unmatched: 12. Germline CDR1 MNHEY, CDR2 SMNVEV (reference sequence). The CDR3 consists of 17 residues. The CDR3 is CASSTLPTSGPTGELFF. The DNA of the CDR3 is TGTGCCAGCAGCACCCTTCCGACTAGCGGCCCCACCGGGGAGCTGTTTTTT.

CDR3 in DNA: TGTGCCAGCAGCTTAGTAGGGGCAGACGAAGCTTTCTTT. Its translation: CASSLVGADEAFF. This sequence joins TRBV7-2 and TRBJ1-1; D possibly corresponds to TRBD1 (5 bases). The CDR3 covers 13 residues. Trimming left V 1 base short and J 8 bases short, with 11 bases between. The germline gives CDR1 SGHTA, CDR2 FQGNSA.

The count of this clone is one. The V call is TRBV30, the J call TRBJ2-3; 10 nucleotides line up with TRBD2. V shed 3 bases and J 1 base; nucleotides not matched to a gene: 4. CDR3 length: 15 residues. Germline V gene data show CDR1 as GTSNPN and CDR2 as SVGIG (reference sequence). CDR3 in DNA: TGTGCCTGGAGCGCCGGACTAGCGGGCACAGATACGCAGTATTTT. It encodes CAWSAGLAGTDTQYF.

The chain links TRBV2 to TRBJ1-1, with TRBD1 identical over 8 bases. The CDR3 sequence is 14 residues long. The ends lost 4 bases at V and 4 bases at J; junction bases unmatched: 5. The germline CDR1 and CDR2 sequences are SNHLY and FYNNEI. CDR3 protein: CASSATGVPTEAFF. DNA for the CDR3: TGTGCCAGCAGTGCGACAGGGGTCCCCACTGAAGCTTTCTTT.

The chain carries TRBV19 and TRBJ2-1, with D tentatively TRBD2 (6 bases). The CDR3 has 16 residues. Germline V lookup: CDR1 LNHDA, CDR2 SQIVND (reference sequence). The ends were cut back, 4 bases at V and 9 bases at J, with 22 bases in the middle. CDR3 nucleotides: TGTGCCAGTAGTAATGGTTGGGATCGGGGGTCGGGTGAGCAGTTCTTC. It codes for CASSNGWDRGSGEQFF. Looking up the rest from reference TRBV19 and TRBJ2-1 gives the full variable domain: DGGITQSPKYLFRKEGQNVTLSCEQNLNHDAMYWYRQDPGQGLRLIYYSQIVNDFQKGDIAEGYSVSREKKESFPLTVTSAQKNPTAFYLCASSNGWDRGSGEQFFGPGTRLTVL.

The chain employs TRBV9 and TRBJ2-3; 11 nucleotides align to TRBD2. CDR1 is SGDLS, CDR2 YYNGEE, per germline. With V trimmed by 3 bases and J by 5 bases, 11 bases remained unmatched. This CDR3 region has 17 residues. The CDR3 DNA reads TGTGCCAGCAGCGCCTCTTATAGGACTAGCGGGCGAGATACGCAGTATTTT. Amino acid sequence: CASSASYRTSGRDTQYF.

The chain couples TRBV28 to TRBJ2-5; 11 bases are a match to TRBD2. J gave up 7 bases and V 6 bases, and 10 bases lay outside the gene matches. Per the germline V gene, CDR1 is MDHEN and CDR2 is SYDVKM. This CDR3 comprises 15 residues. CDR3 DNA sequence: TGTGCCAGCAGCCAAACTAGCGGGGGCCCACGGACCCAGTACTTC. This gives the protein CASSQTSGGPRTQYF.

Written as DNA, the CDR3 is TGTGCCAGCAGCCCAACGACGGGGAGGGTAGAGACCCAGTACTTC. Residues: CASSPTTGRVETQYF. The chain carries TRBV7-2 and TRBJ2-5, with TRBD2 matching over 7 bases. V lost 5 bases to trimming and J lost 4 bases; unmatched junction nucleotides: 10. CDR3 length equals 15 residues. Germline V lookup: CDR1 SGHTA, CDR2 FQGNSA.

Details on this clone: An end of the junction differs from the germline gene, which may be a read error. V usage is TRBV7-7 and J usage is TRBJ1-4, with D uncertain. Germline V gene sequence: CDR1 SSHAT, CDR2 FNYEAQ (reference sequence). CDR3 size: 14 residues. CDR3 loop: CASSPSGANEKLFF. CDR3 DNA: TGTGCTAGCAGCCCGTCGGGAGCTAATGAAAAACTGTTTTTT.

The chain has TRBV4-3 and TRBJ2-5, with 11 nucleotides matching TRBD1. Looked up from germline, CDR1 is LGHNA and CDR2 is YSLEER. The CDR3 spans 16 residues. The J segment lost 7 bases and the V segment lost 0 bases, leaving 7 bases of the junction unmatched. The CDR3 region is CASSQEIGTGGMTQYF. Written as DNA, the CDR3 is TGCGCCAGCAGCCAAGAAATTGGGACAGGGGGTATGACCCAGTACTTC.

This clone was observed many times. The chain employs TRBV6-6 and TRBJ2-7, with a possible D match to TRBD1 (7 bases). The CDR3 runs to 15 residues. V lost 0 bases and J 5 bases, leaving 14 bases between the germline ends. Germline CDR1 and CDR2: MNHNY and SVGAGI (reference sequence). CDR3 region: CASSYSRQGGDEQYV. The CDR3 nucleotides are TGTGCCAGCAGTTACTCGAGACAGGGAGGAGACGAGCAGTACGTC.

The chain uses TRBV10-3 and TRBJ1-1, with 12 positions matching TRBD1. The V segment lost 7 bases and the J segment 4 bases; nucleotides outside the gene matches: 7. Germline assignment: CDR1 ENHRY and CDR2 SYGVKD. The CDR3 loop spans 15 amino acids. CDR3 sequence reads: CAITRDRGQLTEAFF. The CDR3 nucleotides are TGTGCCATCACTAGGGACAGGGGGCAGCTCACTGAAGCTTTCTTT.

The CDR3 coding sequence is TGTGCCAGCTCACCGACAGGGGGTAGCACTGAAGCTTTCTTT. It translates to CASSPTGGSTEAFF. This chain links TRBV18 with TRBJ1-1; 9 bases fit TRBD1. This CDR3 has 14 amino acids. Germline V gives CDR1 KGHSH, CDR2 LQKENI. With 3 bases clipped from V and 4 bases from J, the junction kept 3 bases outside the gene matches. The full variable domain, in which reference TRBV18 and TRBJ1-1 provide the parts outside the CDR3, is NAGVMQNPRHLVRRRGQEARLRCSPMKGHSHVYWYRQLPEEGLKFMVYLQKENIIDESGMPKERFSAEFPKEGPSILRIQQVVRGDSAAYFCASSPTGGSTEAFFGQGTRLTVV.

The chain uses TRBV7-3 and TRBJ2-5; 9 bases align to TRBD1. The CDR3 loop spans 15 amino acids. The V gene end was trimmed by 5 bases and the J gene end by 5 bases; junction bases not matched to a gene: 9. Germline V gene sequence: CDR1 SGHTA, CDR2 FQGTGA. CDR3 nucleotides: TGTGCCAGCAGCCACTTGACAGGGGGTCAGGAGACCCAGTACTTC. It encodes CASSHLTGGQETQYF.

The chain recombines TRBV25-1 with TRBJ2-3, with 12 nucleotides matching TRBD2. The CDR3 extends over 16 amino acids. J was trimmed by 8 bases and V by 2 bases; bases with no gene match: 8. Germline CDR1 and CDR2: MGHDK and SYGVNS. The CDR3 region has the DNA TGTGCCAGCAGTGAACCCCTAGCGGGAGGGCCTGGTACGCAGTATTTT. Residues: CASSEPLAGGPGTQYF.